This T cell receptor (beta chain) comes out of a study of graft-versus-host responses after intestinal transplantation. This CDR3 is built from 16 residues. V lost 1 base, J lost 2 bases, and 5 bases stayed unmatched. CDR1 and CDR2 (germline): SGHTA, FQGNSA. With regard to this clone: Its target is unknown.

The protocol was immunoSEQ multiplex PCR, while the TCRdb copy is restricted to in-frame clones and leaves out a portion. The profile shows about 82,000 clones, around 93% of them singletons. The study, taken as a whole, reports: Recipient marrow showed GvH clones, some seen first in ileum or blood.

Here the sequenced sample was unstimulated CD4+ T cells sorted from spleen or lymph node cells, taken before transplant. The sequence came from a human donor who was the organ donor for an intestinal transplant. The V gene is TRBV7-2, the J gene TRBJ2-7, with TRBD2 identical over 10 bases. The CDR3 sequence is CASSLVASGGTYEQYF. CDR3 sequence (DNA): TGTGCCAGCAGCTTAGTGGCTAGCGGGGGTACCTACGAGCAGTACTTC.